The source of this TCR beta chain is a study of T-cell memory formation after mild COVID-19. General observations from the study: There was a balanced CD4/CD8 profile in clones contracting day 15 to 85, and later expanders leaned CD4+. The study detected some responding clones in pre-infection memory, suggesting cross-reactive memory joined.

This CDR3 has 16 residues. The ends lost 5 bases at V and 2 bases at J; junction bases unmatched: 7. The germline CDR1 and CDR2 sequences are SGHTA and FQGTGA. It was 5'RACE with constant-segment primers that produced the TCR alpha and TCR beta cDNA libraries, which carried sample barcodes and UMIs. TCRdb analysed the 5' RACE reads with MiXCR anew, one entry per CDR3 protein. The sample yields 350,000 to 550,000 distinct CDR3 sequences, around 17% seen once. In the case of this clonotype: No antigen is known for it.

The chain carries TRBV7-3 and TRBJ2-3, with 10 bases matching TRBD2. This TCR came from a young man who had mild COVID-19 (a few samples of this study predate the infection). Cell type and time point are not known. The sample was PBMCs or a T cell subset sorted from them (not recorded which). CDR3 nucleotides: TGTGCCAGCAGCCCCGGACTAGCGGCGGTCACAGATACGCAGTATTTT. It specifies CASSPGLAAVTDTQYF.